The entry that follows covers one TCR beta chain sequence. The CDR3 consists of 14 residues. V was shortened by 4 bases and J by 0 bases, with 10 bases between the two germline ends. Germline V gene data show CDR1 as KGHSH and CDR2 as LQKENI. The data belong to a study of blood T cell repertoires in COVID-19. Study in general: The origin of the acute and convalescent COVID-19 samples was the United States, Italy and Spain. T cells, B-cell-depleted T cells, or PBMCs supplied cDNA or gDNA.

In the original processing: From reference gene primer amplification, estimates of nucleated cell counts were derived. The protocol was immunoSEQ multiplex PCR, while the TCRdb copy is restricted to in-frame clones and leaves out a portion. The DNA gave D and trimming, while V, J and clone size come from that table. Of 100,000 or so clones in the sample, under 90% were seen once. The clonotype originates from a human donor in a cohort sampled during active COVID-19. The chain is built from TRBV18 and TRBJ2-7; possible D gene TRBD2, 7 bases. Sample: peripheral blood. The chain's CDR3 is CASSLGGPSYEQYF. The CDR3 DNA follows: TGTGCCAGCTCACTGGGGGGGCCCTCCTACGAGCAGTACTTC.